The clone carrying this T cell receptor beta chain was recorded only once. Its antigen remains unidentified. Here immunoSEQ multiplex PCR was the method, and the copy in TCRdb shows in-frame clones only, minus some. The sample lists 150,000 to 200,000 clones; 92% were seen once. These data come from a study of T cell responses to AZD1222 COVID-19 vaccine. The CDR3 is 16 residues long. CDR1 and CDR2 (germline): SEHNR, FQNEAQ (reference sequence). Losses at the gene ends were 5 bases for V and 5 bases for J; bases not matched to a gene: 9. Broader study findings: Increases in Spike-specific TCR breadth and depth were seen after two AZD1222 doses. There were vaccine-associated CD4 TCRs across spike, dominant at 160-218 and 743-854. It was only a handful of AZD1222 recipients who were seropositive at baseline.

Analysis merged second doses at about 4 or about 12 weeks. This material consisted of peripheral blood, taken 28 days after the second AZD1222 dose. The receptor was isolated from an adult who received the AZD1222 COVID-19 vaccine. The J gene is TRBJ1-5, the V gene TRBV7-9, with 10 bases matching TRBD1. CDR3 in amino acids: CASSQFGTGEDQPQHF. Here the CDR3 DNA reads TGTGCCAGCAGCCAGTTCGGGACAGGGGAAGATCAGCCCCAGCATTTT.